A single sample is the source of the 7 T cell receptor delta chains below, sequenced in a study of Vδ1+ human thymocytes. Study-wide findings and caveats: Thymic TRG and TRD repertoires appeared highly polyclonal, with Gaussian CDR3 length distributions.

These receptors' antigens are unknown. RNA was extracted from the cells and then reverse transcribed. Multiplex PCR used pooled V-gene forward primers and a constant-region reverse primer to amplify CDR3s. TCRdb re-analyzed the multiplex PCR reads via CATT. The profile shows fewer than 30,000 delta-chain clones, 7.4% of them singletons. The specimen was Vdelta1+ gamma-delta thymocytes from the thymus. Subset here: FACS-sorted CD3+ TCRalphabeta- TCRVdelta1+ TCRVdelta2- thymocytes. The receptors originated from a girl under three years old who had congenital heart surgery.

This clone appeared a few times. The chain employs TRDV1 and TRDJ1; 8 nucleotides match TRDD3. V shed 3 bases, J shed 0 bases, and the junction held 6 bases outside the gene matches. Germline CDR1 and CDR2: TSWWSYY and QGS. The CDR3 spans 16 residues. CDR3 loop: CALGDLVLGDTDKLIF. In DNA form, the CDR3 reads TGTGCTCTTGGGGACCTTGTACTGGGGGACACCGATAAACTCATCTTT.

The gene calls are TRDV1 and TRDJ1; the D gene is possibly TRDD3 (6 bases). The germline V gene has CDR1 TSWWSYY and CDR2 QGS. The CDR3 runs to 19 residues. Trimming took off 0 bases at V and 0 bases at J, with 20 bases between the two ends. The CDR3 protein is CALGELPHLGTGYTDKLIF. The CDR3 DNA reads TGTGCTCTTGGGGAACTACCACACCTGGGGACCGGGTACACCGATAAACTCATCTTT.

This rearrangement joins TRDV1 to TRDJ1; the D gene is possibly TRDD3 (6 bases). This CDR3 has 19 amino acids. Per germline, CDR1 TSWWSYY and CDR2 QGS. Trimming shortened V by 1 base and J by 0 bases, and 21 bases separated the two germline ends. The CDR3 DNA sequence: TGTGCTCTTGGGGAACCACACTTCGCTGTGGGGGCCTACACCGATAAACTCATCTTT. Encoded protein: CALGEPHFAVGAYTDKLIF.

The chain uses TRDV1 and TRDJ1; TRDD3 matches 12 bases. CDR1 TSWWSYY and CDR2 QGS come from the germline V gene. The ends lost 0 bases at V and 10 bases at J; junction bases unmatched: 9. The CDR3 covers 16 residues. DNA for the CDR3: TGTGCTCTTGGGGAACTCAGTAACTGGGGGATACCCCGACTCATCTTT. It yields the protein CALGELSNWGIPRLIF.

The J gene is TRDJ1, the V gene TRDV1, with a possible D match to TRDD3 (5 bases). This CDR3 has 20 residues. Between the trimmed V and J ends, which lost 8 bases and 2 bases, there was a span of 33 bases. Germline V gene data show CDR1 as TSWWSYY and CDR2 as QGS. The CDR3 region is CALCRAPVVGLLVYTDKLIF. CDR3 bases: TGTGCTCTTTGTCGGGCCCCCGTGGTGGGGCTATTGGTGTATACCGATAAACTCATCTTT.

V is TRDV1 and J is TRDJ1; 7 nucleotides line up with TRDD3. Here the J gene was assigned by germline matching of the DNA, as TCRdb has none. The V and J ends lost 2 bases and 0 bases, in that order; junction bases with no gene match: 15. This CDR3 comprises 19 residues. From germline, CDR1 is TSWWSYY and CDR2 QGS. The CDR3 spells CALGEVLLGTVKHTDKLIF. Written as DNA, the CDR3 is TGTGCTCTTGGGGAAGTGTTACTGGGGACAGTCAAGCACACCGATAAACTCATCTTT.

The chain uses TRDV2 and TRDJ3, with TRDD3 matching 8 bases. V gave up 0 bases and J gave up 0 bases; unmatched junction bases: 9. The germline gives CDR1 GEAIGNYY, CDR2 EKD. The CDR3 is 20 residues long. The CDR3 sequence: CACDTAGGYGSSWDTRQMFF. The CDR3 region has the DNA TGTGCCTGTGACACCGCCGGGGGATATGGGAGCTCCTGGGACACCCGACAGATGTTTTTC.